Listed below are T cell receptor beta chains from one sample, sequenced in a study of T cell responses to AZD1222 COVID-19 vaccine. The repertoire was sequenced with immunoSEQ multiplex PCR; TCRdb's copy has only in-frame clones and lacks some. Among roughly 84,000 clones listed, about 90% were seen once. Sequenced material: peripheral blood, taken on day 0 of AZD1222 vaccination. The source is an adult in good health. Each CDR3 is given with its conserved first and last residue. The D gene is left open where the match is weak. Clone size is stated in some rows and not others, as once, few, many or a class when expanded.

TRBJ2-7 TRBV7-2 TRBD1 - CASNTGTGGHEQYF TGTGCCAGCAACACCGGGACAGGGGGACACGAGCAGTACTTC
TRBJ1-1 TRBV9 - once CASSVEGTLGTEAFF TGTGCCAGCAGCGTAGAGGGGACATTGGGCACTGAAGCTTTCTTT
TRBJ2-7 TRBV4-1 - - CASSSRERSYEQYF TGCGCCAGCAGCAGCCGGGAACGAAGCTACGAGCAGTACTTC
TRBJ1-1 TRBV6-5 - - CAVSDSLNTEAFF TGTGCCGTGAGTGACAGCTTGAACACTGAAGCTTTCTTT
TRBJ1-6 TRBV18 TRBD1 - CASSFDRDNSPLHF TGTGCCAGCTCATTCGACAGGGACAATTCACCCCTCCACTTT
TRBJ2-2 TRBV5-1 - - CASRQGRAGELFF TGCGCCAGCAGACAGGGTCGTGCCGGGGAGCTGTTTTTT
TRBJ2-1 TRBV6-2/TRBV6-3 TRBD2 - CASSAFSRENEQFF TGTGCCAGCAGTGCCTTCTCGCGGGAGAATGAGCAGTTCTTC
TRBJ1-1 TRBV27 TRBD1 - CAGFTDRGPMGTEAFF TGTGCCGGATTTACGGACAGGGGGCCTATGGGCACTGAAGCTTTCTTT
TRBJ1-1 TRBV19 TRBD1 - CASMTGRGNTEAFF TGTGCCAGTATGACAGGGAGGGGAAACACTGAAGCTTTCTTT
TRBJ1-1 TRBV12-3/TRBV12-4 - once CASSEGSTEAFF TGTGCCAGCAGCGAAGGGAGCACTGAAGCTTTCTTT
TRBJ1-6 TRBV10-3 - - CAISERGGSYNSPLHF TGTGCCATCAGTGAAAGGGGAGGTTCCTATAATTCACCCCTCCACTTT
TRBJ1-4 TRBV7-9 - - CASSSRGLATNEKLFF TGTGCCAGCAGCTCGAGGGGGTTGGCAACTAATGAAAAACTGTTTTTT
TRBJ2-2 TRBV11-1 - - CASTPQGLTGELFF TGTGCCAGCACCCCCCAGGGGTTGACCGGGGAGCTGTTTTTT
TRBJ1-5 TRBV30 - - CAWSGGTYNQPQHF TGTGCCTGGAGCGGAGGGACATACAATCAGCCCCAGCATTTT
TRBJ2-3 TRBV6-5 TRBD2 - CASRRGGFSTDTQYF TGTGCCAGCAGGCGGGGGGGGTTTAGCACAGATACGCAGTATTTT
TRBJ1-1 TRBV5-1 - - CASRAGDKESTEAFF TGCGCCAGCAGGGCAGGGGATAAGGAGAGCACTGAAGCTTTCTTT
TRBJ2-1 TRBV3-1/TRBV3-2 - - CASSPRKSSGNEQFF TGTGCCAGCAGCCCTCGGAAATCGTCGGGGAATGAGCAGTTCTTC
TRBJ2-7 TRBV12-3/TRBV12-4 - - CASSPSWGTEQYF TGTGCCAGCAGTCCATCATGGGGGACCGAGCAGTACTTC
TRBJ2-7 TRBV27 TRBD1 - CASSRDRDYEQYF TGTGCCAGCAGTCGGGACAGGGACTACGAGCAGTACTTC
TRBJ1-5 TRBV5-1 TRBD1 - CASSPGTGPNQPQHF TGCGCCAGCAGCCCCGGGACAGGGCCCAATCAGCCCCAGCATTTT
TRBJ1-1 TRBV19 - once CASITSVGANTEAFF TGTGCCAGTATCACCAGTGTAGGAGCGAACACTGAAGCTTTCTTT
TRBJ2-2 TRBV18 TRBD1 - CASSPGQGSLDTGELFF TGTGCCAGCTCACCGGGACAGGGTTCCTTGGACACCGGGGAGCTGTTTTTT
TRBJ2-5 TRBV7-2 - few CASSLGRETQYF TGTGCCAGCAGCTTGGGGCGGGAGACCCAGTACTTC
TRBJ1-5 TRBV28 TRBD1 many CASNNRDRGLKGNQPQHF TGTGCCAGCAACAACCGGGACAGGGGGCTTAAGGGAAATCAGCCCCAGCATTTT
TRBJ1-4 TRBV5-1 - once CASSLGIVNEKLFF TGCGCCAGCAGCTTGGGTATCGTCAATGAAAAACTGTTTTTT
TRBJ2-7 TRBV25-1 - - CASSVTMTAIYF TGTGCCAGCAGTGTAACGATGACAGCCATCTACTTC
TRBJ1-2 TRBV19 TRBD1 - CASSGTGYGYGYTF TGTGCCAGTAGTGGGACAGGGTATGGCTATGGCTACACCTTC
TRBJ2-3 TRBV2 - - CATSRDTDTQYF TGTGCCACCTCCCGCGACACAGATACGCAGTATTTT